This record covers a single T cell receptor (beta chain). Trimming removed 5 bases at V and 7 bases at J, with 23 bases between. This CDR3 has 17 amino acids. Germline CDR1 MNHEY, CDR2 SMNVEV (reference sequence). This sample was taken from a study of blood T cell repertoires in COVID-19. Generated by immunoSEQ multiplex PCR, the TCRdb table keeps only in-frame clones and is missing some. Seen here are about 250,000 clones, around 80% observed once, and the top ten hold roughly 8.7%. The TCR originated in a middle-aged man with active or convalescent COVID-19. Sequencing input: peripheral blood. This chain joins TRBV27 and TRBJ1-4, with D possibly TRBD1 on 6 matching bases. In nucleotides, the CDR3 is TGTGCCAGCAGTGGGAGAGGGGCCAGGGGAATGGGTGAAAAACTGTTTTTT. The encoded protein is CASSGRGARGMGEKLFF. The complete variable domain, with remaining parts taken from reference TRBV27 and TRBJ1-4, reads EAQVTQNPRYLITVTGKKLTVTCSQNMNHEYMSWYRQDPGLGLRQIYYSMNVEVTDKGDVPEGYKVSRKEKRNFPLILESPSPNQTSLYFCASSGRGARGMGEKLFFGSGTQLSVL.